This T cell receptor (beta chain) originates from a study of cytomegalovirus exposure and HLA in healthy donors. In the study overall: The platform used for the 120 or so validation repertoires matched that of the roughly 670 first-cohort repertoires, a later analysis reported.

The assay was immunoSEQ multiplex PCR, and TCRdb's table has in-frame clones only and misses some. The table shows approximately 120,000 clones, with roughly 90% occurring only once. The donors were members of the validation cohort, which comprised about 120 subjects and was separate from the first cohort of fewer than 700 subjects. This sequence originates from a woman aged 18-29 years in good health and CMV-seronegative. Sample: PBMCs.

CDR3 region: CASSKDRGNTGELFF. CDR3 sequence (DNA): TGTGCCAGCAGTAAGGACAGGGGTAACACCGGGGAGCTGTTTTTT. This chain connects TRBV6-5 to TRBJ2-2; 9 bases are shared with TRBD1. J was trimmed by 2 bases and V by 5 bases; bases with no gene match: 3. The CDR3 is 15 residues long. Germline V gives CDR1 MNHEY, CDR2 SVGAGI.